These 2 T cell receptor beta chains originate from one sample sequenced in a study of regulatory T cells in long-lasting Graves disease. Time point noted: persistent/refractory GD, antithyroid drugs over 5 years with positive TRAb. Extracted RNA from PBMCs served as the source of the TCR library. Relying on iRepertoire HTBI primers and Arm-PCR of CDR3 regions, the team built TCR beta libraries. Via MiXCR, TCRdb re-called the multiplex PCR reads, giving one row per CDR3 protein. Found here are 400,000 or so distinct CDR3 sequences, about 25% of them singletons; the top ten hold about 26%. The sample was peripheral blood mononuclear cells (PBMCs), taken when the disease was refractory, from a patient treated with antithyroid drugs. The receptor source for this set is a female donor with Graves disease.

This chain connects TRBV6-1 to TRBJ2-2; D is unclear. Trimming pared 5 bases from V and 3 bases from J, leaving 13 bases between. This CDR3 is 15 amino acids long. Germline loops: CDR1 MNHNS, CDR2 SASEGT. CDR3 in DNA: TGTGCCAGCAGTACCTCGGACCGGGACACCGGGGAGCTGTTTTTT. Protein sequence: CASSTSDRDTGELFF.

As concerns this clonotype: It may be a read error: a sequence one base away is much more abundant. The chain has TRBV6-2 or TRBV6-3 and TRBJ1-1; D is unclear. The CDR3 extends over 14 amino acids. Germline V gene data show CDR1 as MNHEY and CDR2 as SVGEGT. DNA for the CDR3: TGTGCCTGCAGGCCCATCCATCCGAACACTGAAGCTTTCTTT. It specifies CACRPIHPNTEAFF.